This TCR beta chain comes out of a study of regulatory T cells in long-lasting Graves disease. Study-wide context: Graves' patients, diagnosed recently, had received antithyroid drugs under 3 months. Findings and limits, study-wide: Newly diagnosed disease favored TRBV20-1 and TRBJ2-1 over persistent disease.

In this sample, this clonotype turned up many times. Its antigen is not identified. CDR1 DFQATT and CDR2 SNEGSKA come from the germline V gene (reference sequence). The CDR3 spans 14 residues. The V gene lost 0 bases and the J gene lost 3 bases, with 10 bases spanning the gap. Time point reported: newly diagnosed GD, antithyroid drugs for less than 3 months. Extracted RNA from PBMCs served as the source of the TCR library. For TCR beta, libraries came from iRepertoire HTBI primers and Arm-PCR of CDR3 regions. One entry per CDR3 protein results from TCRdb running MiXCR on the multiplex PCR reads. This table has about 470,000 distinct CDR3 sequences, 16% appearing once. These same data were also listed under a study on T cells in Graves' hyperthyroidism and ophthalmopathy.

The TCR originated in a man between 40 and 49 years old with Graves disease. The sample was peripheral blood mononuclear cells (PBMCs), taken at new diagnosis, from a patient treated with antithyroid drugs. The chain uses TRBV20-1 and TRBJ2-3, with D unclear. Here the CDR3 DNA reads TGCAGTGCTAGAGATCTCGGGCTAACAGATACGCAGTATTTT. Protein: CSARDLGLTDTQYF.